This TCR beta chain was profiled in a study of CD8+ T cells in alopecia areata. Study at large: The tofacitinib course ran for 6 to 18 months and was followed by 6 months off drug.

Treatment: oral pan-JAK inhibitor, 5-10 mg twice daily. Peripheral blood and lesional scalp punch biopsies came from alopecia areata patients. Sorted out of PBMCs were CD4+ T cells and CD8+ T cells. After isolation, RNA underwent reverse transcription to generate cDNA as the sequencing template. Generated by immunoSEQ multiplex PCR, the TCRdb table keeps only in-frame clones and is missing some. The data show 200,000 to 250,000 clones, about 57% seen once. In regard to this clone: What it binds is not known.

Trimming took 3 bases from V and 3 from J, leaving 8 bases between them. The germline V gene encodes CDR1 GTSNPN and CDR2 SVGIG (reference sequence). This CDR3 has 12 residues. Study conclusions and caveats: Tofacitinib significantly brought down scalp clonality and expanded CD8+ clones among top 100.

The sample here was CD4+ T cells sorted from blood, taken at week 4, from a patient treated with tofacitinib. This clonotype was obtained from a human donor with alopecia areata. The J gene is TRBJ1-2, the V gene TRBV30, with D maybe TRBD1 (5 bases). The DNA for the CDR3 is TGTGCCTGGAGAGGACACGACTATGGCTACACCTTC. It codes for CAWRGHDYGYTF.